Given below is one T cell receptor beta chain in context. Its antigen is still unknown. This sample was taken from a study of T-cell memory formation after mild COVID-19. In the study overall: The study found TCR clusters largely donor specific. General study results and limits: Later expanders leaned toward CD4+, whereas clones contracting from day 15 to 85 were balanced CD4/CD8.

TCRdb itself ran the 5' RACE reads through MiXCR, one entry per CDR3 protein. Of fewer than 150,000 distinct CDR3 sequences listed, about a sixth were seen once; the top ten hold 4% to 6%. Germline loops: CDR1 SGHTA, CDR2 FQGNSA. This CDR3 is built from 13 residues. Trimming took 7 bases from V and 5 from J, leaving 13 bases between them. J is TRBJ2-3 and V is TRBV7-2; D uncertain. Sample: PBMCs or a T cell subset sorted from them (not recorded which). The sequence derives from a man aged 18 to 29 who had mild COVID-19 (a few samples of this study predate the infection). Cell type and time point are not known. In nucleotides, the CDR3 is TGTGCCAGCACCCCCGGCGGCGGAGATACGCAGTATTTT. It specifies CASTPGGGDTQYF.